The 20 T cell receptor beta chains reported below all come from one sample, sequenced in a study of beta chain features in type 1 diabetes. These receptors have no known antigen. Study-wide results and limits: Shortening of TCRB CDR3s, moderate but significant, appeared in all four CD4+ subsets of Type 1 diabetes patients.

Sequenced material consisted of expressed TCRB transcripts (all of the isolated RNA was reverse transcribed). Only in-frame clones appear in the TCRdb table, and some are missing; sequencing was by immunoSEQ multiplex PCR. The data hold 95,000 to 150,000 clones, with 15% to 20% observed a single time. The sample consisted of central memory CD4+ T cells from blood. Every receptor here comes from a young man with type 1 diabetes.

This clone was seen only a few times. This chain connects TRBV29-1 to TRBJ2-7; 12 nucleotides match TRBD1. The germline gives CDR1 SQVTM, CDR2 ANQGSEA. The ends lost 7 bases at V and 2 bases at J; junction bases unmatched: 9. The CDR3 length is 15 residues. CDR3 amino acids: CSGAAGTGGTYEQYF. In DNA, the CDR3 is TGCAGCGGTGCCGCCGGGACAGGGGGCACCTACGAGCAGTACTTC.

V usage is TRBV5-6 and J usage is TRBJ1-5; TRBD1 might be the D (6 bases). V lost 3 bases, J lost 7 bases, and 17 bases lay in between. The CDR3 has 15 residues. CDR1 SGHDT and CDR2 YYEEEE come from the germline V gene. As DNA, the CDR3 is TGTGCCAGCAGCTCGACAGTACAGGGAACCCAGCCCCAGCATTTT. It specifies CASSSTVQGTQPQHF. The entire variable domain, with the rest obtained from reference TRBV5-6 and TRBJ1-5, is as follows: DAGVTQSPTHLIKTRGQQVTLRCSPKSGHDTVSWYQQALGQGPQFIFQYYEEEERQRGNFPDRFSGHQFPNYSSELNVNALLLGDSALYLCASSSTVQGTQPQHFGDGTRLSIL.

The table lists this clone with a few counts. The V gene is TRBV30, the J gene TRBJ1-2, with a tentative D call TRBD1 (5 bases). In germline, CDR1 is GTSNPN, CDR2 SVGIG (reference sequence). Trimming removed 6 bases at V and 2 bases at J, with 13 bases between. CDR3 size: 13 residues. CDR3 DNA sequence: TGTGCCTGTACATTCAGGACAAACTATGGCTACACCTTC. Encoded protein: CACTFRTNYGYTF.

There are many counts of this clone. The CDR3 DNA reads TGTGCCAGCAGCGCCGGGACTAGCGGATTCAACCTCCAAGAGACCCAGTACTTC. Protein sequence: CASSAGTSGFNLQETQYF. This chain joins TRBV9 and TRBJ2-5; 11 nucleotides agree with TRBD2. The germline CDR1 and CDR2 sequences are SGDLS and YYNGEE. V gave up 3 bases and J gave up 1 base; unmatched junction bases: 11. The CDR3 sequence is 18 residues long.

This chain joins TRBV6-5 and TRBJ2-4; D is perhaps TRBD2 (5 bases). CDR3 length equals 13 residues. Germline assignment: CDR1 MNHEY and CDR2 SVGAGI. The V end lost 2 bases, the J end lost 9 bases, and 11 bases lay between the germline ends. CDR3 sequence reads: CASSYGGFGIQYF. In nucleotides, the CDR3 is TGTGCCAGCAGTTACGGAGGTTTCGGCATTCAGTACTTC.

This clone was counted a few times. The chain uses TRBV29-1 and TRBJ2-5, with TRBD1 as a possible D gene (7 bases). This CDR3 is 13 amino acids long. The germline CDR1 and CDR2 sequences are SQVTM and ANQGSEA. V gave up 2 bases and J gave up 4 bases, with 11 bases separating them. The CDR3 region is CSVERQGGETQYF. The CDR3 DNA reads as TGCAGCGTTGAAAGGCAGGGGGGAGAGACCCAGTACTTC.

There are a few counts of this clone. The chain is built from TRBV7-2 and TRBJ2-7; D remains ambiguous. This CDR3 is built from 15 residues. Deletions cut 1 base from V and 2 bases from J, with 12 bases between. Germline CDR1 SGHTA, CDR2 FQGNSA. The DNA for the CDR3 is TGTGCCAGCAGCTTAGGGGCAGCCGAGACCTACGAGCAGTACTTC. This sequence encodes CASSLGAAETYEQYF.

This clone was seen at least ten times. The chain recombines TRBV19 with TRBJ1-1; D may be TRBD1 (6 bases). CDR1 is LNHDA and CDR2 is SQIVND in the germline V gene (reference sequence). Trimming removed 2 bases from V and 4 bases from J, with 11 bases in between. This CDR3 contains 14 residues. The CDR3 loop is CASSIFRGGTEAFF. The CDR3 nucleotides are TGTGCCAGTAGTATATTCCGAGGGGGCACTGAAGCTTTCTTT.

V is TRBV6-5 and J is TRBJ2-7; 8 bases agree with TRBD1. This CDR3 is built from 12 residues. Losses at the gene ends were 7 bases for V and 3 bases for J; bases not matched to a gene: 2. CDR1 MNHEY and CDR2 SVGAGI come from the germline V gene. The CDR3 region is CASTGGNYEQYF. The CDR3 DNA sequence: TGTGCCAGCACAGGGGGCAACTACGAGCAGTACTTC.

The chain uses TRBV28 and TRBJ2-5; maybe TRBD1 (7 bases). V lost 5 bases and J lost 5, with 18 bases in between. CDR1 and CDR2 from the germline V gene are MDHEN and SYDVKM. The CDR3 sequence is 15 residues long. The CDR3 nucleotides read TGTGCCAGCAGTGGAGGACTAACCAGGGGGGAGACCCAGTACTTC. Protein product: CASSGGLTRGETQYF. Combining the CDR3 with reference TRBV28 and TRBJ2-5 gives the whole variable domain DVKVTQSSRYLVKRTGEKVFLECVQDMDHENMFWYRQDPGLGLRLIYFSYDVKMKEKGDIPEGYSVSREKKERFSLILESASTNQTSMYLCASSGGLTRGETQYFGPGTRLLVL.

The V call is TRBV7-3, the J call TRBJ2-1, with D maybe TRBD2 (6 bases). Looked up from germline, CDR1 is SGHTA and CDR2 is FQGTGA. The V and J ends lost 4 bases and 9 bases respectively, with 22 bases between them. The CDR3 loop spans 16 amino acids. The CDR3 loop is CASSCQLPDQGGEQFF. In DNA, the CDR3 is TGTGCCAGCAGCTGCCAACTCCCGGACCAGGGAGGTGAGCAGTTCTTC. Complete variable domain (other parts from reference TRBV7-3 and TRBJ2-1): GAGVSQTPSNKVTEKGKYVELRCDPISGHTALYWYRQSLGQGPEFLIYFQGTGAADDSGLPNDRFFAVRPEGSVSTLKIQRTERGDSAVYLCASSCQLPDQGGEQFFGPGTRLTVL.

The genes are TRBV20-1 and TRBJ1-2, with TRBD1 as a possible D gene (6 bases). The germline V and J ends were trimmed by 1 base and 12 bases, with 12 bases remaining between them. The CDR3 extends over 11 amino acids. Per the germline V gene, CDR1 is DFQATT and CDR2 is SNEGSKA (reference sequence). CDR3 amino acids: CSARVPQGDTF. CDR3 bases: TGCAGTGCTAGAGTACCACAGGGAGACACCTTC.

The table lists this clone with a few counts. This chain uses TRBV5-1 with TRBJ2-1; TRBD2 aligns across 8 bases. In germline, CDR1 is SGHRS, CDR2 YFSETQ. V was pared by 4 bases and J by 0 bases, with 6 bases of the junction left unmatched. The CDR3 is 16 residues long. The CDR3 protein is CASSPISGVSYNEQFF. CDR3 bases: TGCGCCAGCAGCCCTATTAGCGGGGTCTCCTACAATGAGCAGTTCTTC.

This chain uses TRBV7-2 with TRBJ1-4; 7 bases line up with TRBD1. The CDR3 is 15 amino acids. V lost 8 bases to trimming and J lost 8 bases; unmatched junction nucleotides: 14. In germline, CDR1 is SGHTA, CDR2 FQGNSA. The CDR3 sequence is CASSELGQTGEKLFF. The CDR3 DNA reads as TGTGCCAGCTCCGAGCTGGGACAGACGGGGGAAAAACTGTTTTTT.

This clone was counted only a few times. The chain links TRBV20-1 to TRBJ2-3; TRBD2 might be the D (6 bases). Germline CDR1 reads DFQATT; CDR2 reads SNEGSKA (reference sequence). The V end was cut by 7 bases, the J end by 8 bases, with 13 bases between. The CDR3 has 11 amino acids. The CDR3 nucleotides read TGCAGTGTCCCGGGGGTCCCTACGCAGTATTTT. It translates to CSVPGVPTQYF.

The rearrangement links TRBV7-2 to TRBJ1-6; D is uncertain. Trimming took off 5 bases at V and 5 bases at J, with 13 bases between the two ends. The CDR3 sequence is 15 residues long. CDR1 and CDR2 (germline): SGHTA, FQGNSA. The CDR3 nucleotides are TGTGCCAGCAGCCCCAGCAGCCAGCATAATTCACCCCTCCACTTT. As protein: CASSPSSQHNSPLHF.

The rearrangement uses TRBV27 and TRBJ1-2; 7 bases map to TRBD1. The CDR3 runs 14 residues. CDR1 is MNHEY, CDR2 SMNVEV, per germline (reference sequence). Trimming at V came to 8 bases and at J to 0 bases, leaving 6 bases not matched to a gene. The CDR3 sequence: CASGRQGANYGYTF. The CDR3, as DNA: TGTGCCAGCGGGAGACAGGGAGCTAACTATGGCTACACCTTC.

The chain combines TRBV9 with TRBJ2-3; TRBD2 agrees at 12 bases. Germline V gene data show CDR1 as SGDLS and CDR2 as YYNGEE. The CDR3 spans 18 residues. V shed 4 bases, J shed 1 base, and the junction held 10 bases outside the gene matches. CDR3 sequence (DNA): TGTGCCAGCAGCACCCGGACTAGCGGGGTGGGGGGCACAGATACGCAGTATTTT. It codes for CASSTRTSGVGGTDTQYF.

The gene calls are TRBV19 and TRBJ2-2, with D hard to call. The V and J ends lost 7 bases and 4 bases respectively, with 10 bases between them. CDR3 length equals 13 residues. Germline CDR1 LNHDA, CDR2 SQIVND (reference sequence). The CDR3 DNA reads TGTGCCAGTACCACCACGGTCACCGGGGAGCTGTTTTTT. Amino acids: CASTTTVTGELFF.

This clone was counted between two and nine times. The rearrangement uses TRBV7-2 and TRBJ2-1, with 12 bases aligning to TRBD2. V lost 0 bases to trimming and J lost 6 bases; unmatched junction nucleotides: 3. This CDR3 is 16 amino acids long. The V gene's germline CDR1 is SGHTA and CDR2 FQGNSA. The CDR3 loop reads CASSLALAGGLNEQFF. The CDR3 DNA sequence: TGTGCCAGCAGCTTAGCCCTAGCGGGGGGGCTCAATGAGCAGTTCTTC. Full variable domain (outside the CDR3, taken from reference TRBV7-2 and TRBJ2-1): GAGVSQSPSNKVTEKGKDVELRCDPISGHTALYWYRQSLGQGLEFLIYFQGNSAPDKSGLPSDRFSAERTGGSVSTLTIQRTQQEDSAVYLCASSLALAGGLNEQFFGPGTRLTVL.